This T cell receptor (beta chain) was found in a study of blood T cell repertoires in COVID-19. The overall study: Samples taken during acute and convalescent COVID-19 were collected in the United States, Italy and Spain. T cells, B-cell-depleted T cells, or PBMCs supplied cDNA or gDNA.

This CDR3 has 15 amino acids. Per germline, CDR1 LNHNV and CDR2 YYDKDF (reference sequence). Trimming stripped 0 bases from V and 4 bases from J, with 12 bases between. This clone showed up just once. Methods used by the authors: Reference gene primer amplification in the assay estimated nucleated cell counts. This table comes from immunoSEQ multiplex PCR, and its TCRdb copy is limited to in-frame clones, with some not included. The V and J calls and the clone size are those of that table, but D and trimming were determined from the DNA. The sample consists of about 190,000 clones, nearly 90% of them appearing once.

The clonotype originates from a man in his forties or fifties with acute or convalescent COVID-19. The V call is TRBV15, the J call TRBJ2-5, with D tentatively TRBD1 (6 bases). The sample taken for sequencing was peripheral blood. The CDR3 loop reads CATSREPQGRETQYF. The CDR3 region has the DNA TGTGCCACCAGCAGAGAACCACAGGGAAGAGAGACCCAGTACTTC.